A selection of T cell receptor beta chains follows, all from one sample in a study of T-cell reconstitution after alpha-beta-depleted transplantation in children. TCRdb redid the calling of the PCR reads with MiXCR, one entry per CDR3 protein. This table holds 70,000 to 100,000 distinct CDR3 sequences, 12% found once. The starting material was PBMCs from the stem cell graft donor, obtained from the stem cell graft. Receptors were obtained from a human donor who donated a stem cell graft to a child with inherited bone marrow failure. Each CDR3 is given with its conserved first and last residue. A D gene is named only where the DNA matches it firmly. For some rows the clone size is stated as once, few or many, or as a class when expanded; others skip it.

d_gene	v_gene	j_gene	abundance	CDR3aa	CDR3nt
TRBD1	TRBV20-1	TRBJ2-7	many	CSASDRAYEQYF	TGCAGTGCTTCGGACAGGGCCTACGAGCAGTACTTC
.	TRBV4-1	TRBJ1-5	many	CASSRGPQGNQPQHF	TGCGCCAGCAGCCGGGGGCCCCAGGGCAATCAGCCCCAGCATTTT
.	TRBV9	TRBJ2-7	.	CASSISSGREQYF	TGTGCCAGCAGCATCTCTTCAGGGCGCGAGCAGTACTTC
TRBD1	TRBV7-2	TRBJ1-1	many	CASSFGTGGRAFF	TGTGCCAGCAGCTTTGGGACAGGGGGCCGAGCTTTCTTT
.	TRBV3-1	TRBJ2-5	many	CASSQFLGAETQYF	TGTGCCAGCAGCCAATTTTTGGGTGCCGAGACCCAGTACTTC
.	TRBV29-1	TRBJ1-2	many	CSVEGEGGYTF	TGCAGCGTTGAGGGGGAAGGTGGCTACACCTTC
TRBD1	TRBV5-1	TRBJ1-5	many	CASSTGTGHQPQHF	TGCGCCAGCAGCACCGGGACAGGGCATCAGCCCCAGCATTTT
.	TRBV20-1	TRBJ1-4	many	CSAIRADNEKLFF	TGCAGTGCTATAAGGGCAGATAATGAAAAACTGTTTTTT
TRBD1	TRBV7-2	TRBJ2-3	.	CASSTSRTGGAGDTQYF	TGTGCCAGCAGCACGAGCCGGACAGGGGGCGCGGGAGATACGCAGTATTTT
.	TRBV5-5	TRBJ2-3	many	CASSLDKRDSTDTQYF	TGTGCCAGCAGCTTGGATAAACGGGACTCCACAGATACGCAGTATTTT
.	TRBV6-5	TRBJ1-4	many	CASSPRGTNEKLFF	TGTGCCAGCAGTCCCCGGGGAACTAATGAAAAACTGTTTTTT
.	TRBV4-3	TRBJ2-1	few	CASSQDGEGERYNEQFF	TGCGCCAGCAGCCAAGATGGAGAGGGAGAGCGCTACAATGAGCAGTTCTTC
.	TRBV4-2	TRBJ1-5	few	CASSQEGGSNQPQHF	TGTGCCAGCAGCCAAGAGGGGGGGAGCAATCAGCCCCAGCATTTT
.	TRBV5-5	TRBJ2-1	.	CASSAGPQDEQFF	TGTGCCAGCAGCGCGGGACCTCAGGATGAGCAGTTCTTC
TRBD1	TRBV5-1	TRBJ1-1	many	CASSSEPGTGDTEAFF	TGCGCCAGCAGCTCCGAACCCGGGACAGGGGACACTGAAGCTTTCTTT
.	TRBV24-1	TRBJ2-1	few	CAWTDLYNEQFF	TGTGCATGGACAGACCTATACAATGAGCAGTTCTTC
.	TRBV6-1	TRBJ2-3	.	CASQEHTFGDTQYF	TGTGCCTCCCAGGAACATACCTTCGGGGATACGCAGTATTTT
TRBD1	TRBV29-1	TRBJ2-5	many	CSAYRGEETQYF	TGCAGCGCGTACAGGGGTGAAGAGACCCAGTACTTC
.	TRBV7-2	TRBJ2-7	many	CASSLNRETYEQYF	TGTGCCAGCAGCTTAAACAGGGAGACCTACGAGCAGTACTTC
.	TRBV9	TRBJ1-4	many	CASSAVTGPEKLFF	TGTGCCAGCAGCGCCGTGACAGGTCCTGAAAAACTGTTTTTT
TRBD1	TRBV4-1	TRBJ2-7	many	CASSLLGQGSYYEQYF	TGCGCCAGCAGCCTCCTGGGACAGGGGTCCTACTACGAGCAGTACTTC
TRBD2	TRBV28	TRBJ2-3	.	CASSSSTSRDITDTQYF	TGTGCCAGCAGTTCATCGACTAGCAGAGACATCACAGATACGCAGTATTTT
.	TRBV7-2	TRBJ2-2	many	CASSPRTASTGELFF	TGTGCCAGCAGCCCCCGGACGGCCAGCACCGGGGAGCTGTTTTTT
TRBD2	TRBV28	TRBJ2-7	many	CASSPSGGTYEQYF	TGTGCCAGCAGTCCCTCGGGAGGGACCTACGAGCAGTACTTC
TRBD1	TRBV18	TRBJ2-7	few	CASSPTTGGHEQYF	TGTGCCAGCTCACCCACGACAGGGGGCCACGAGCAGTACTTC
.	TRBV6-5	TRBJ2-2	many	CASSYSRGTGELFF	TGTGCCAGCAGTTACTCCAGGGGAACCGGGGAGCTGTTTTTT
.	TRBV7-8	TRBJ2-7	.	CASSLLIYEQYF	TGTGCCAGCAGCTTACTAATCTACGAGCAGTACTTC
.	TRBV12-3/TRBV12-4	TRBJ1-1	few	CASSTEMNTEAFF	TGTGCCAGCAGCACAGAAATGAACACTGAAGCTTTCTTT
.	TRBV7-6	TRBJ2-1	.	CASSLGIWGGRNEQFF	TGTGCCAGCAGCCTGGGGATCTGGGGGGGGCGGAATGAGCAGTTCTTC
.	TRBV5-1	TRBJ2-7	many	CASSTGGQSSYEQYF	TGCGCCAGCAGCACCGGGGGACAGAGCTCCTACGAGCAGTACTTC
.	TRBV4-3	TRBJ2-3	.	CASSQDSRLDTQYF	TGCGCCAGCAGCCAAGATTCGCGCCTAGATACGCAGTATTTT
.	TRBV6-2/TRBV6-3	TRBJ1-2	.	CASSMTAWQGYTF	TGTGCCAGCAGCATGACCGCTTGGCAGGGCTACACCTTC
.	TRBV5-1	TRBJ2-5	many	CASSLPGGAWETQYF	TGCGCCAGCAGCTTGCCCGGGGGCGCGTGGGAGACCCAGTACTTC